This T cell receptor (beta chain) appears in the sequencing data of a study of regulatory T cells in long-lasting Graves disease. Germline V lookup: CDR1 SNHLY, CDR2 FYNNEI. V was clipped by 6 bases and J by 1 base; unmatched bases: 10. The CDR3 totals 18 residues. CDR3-region Arm-PCR and iRepertoire HTBI primers produced the TCR beta libraries. MiXCR, run by TCRdb on the multiplex PCR reads, gives a single entry per CDR3 protein. The table has some 490,000 distinct CDR3 sequences, 12% seen once. Described time point: newly diagnosed GD, antithyroid drugs for less than 3 months. Preparation of the TCR library used RNA extracted from PBMCs. As concerns this clonotype: Because the CDR3 is missing its conserved closing phenylalanine or tryptophan, this is likely a read error.

These data also formed part of another study, on T cells in Graves' hyperthyroidism and ophthalmopathy. As that study records: Clinical symptoms, serum thyroxine and TRAb, thyroid ultrasound and orbital computed tomography were used for the diagnoses. Ophthalmopathy got predicted by the model a median approximately 6 months before its onset.

The chain uses TRBV2 and TRBJ2-5; 14 bases line up with TRBD2. The sequence came from a woman in her twenties or thirties with Graves disease. Material: peripheral blood mononuclear cells (PBMCs), obtained at new diagnosis, from a patient treated with antithyroid drugs. CDR3 DNA sequence: TGTGCCAGCAGGGGGACTAGCGGGAGTAGTAGCGGCCAAGAGACCCAGTACTTG. Translated, it gives CASRGTSGSSSGQETQYL.